These 2 T cell receptor beta chains originate from one sample sequenced in a study of cytomegalovirus exposure and HLA in healthy donors. Researchers ran the PCR with 60 Vbeta and 13 Jbeta primers. The repertoire was sequenced with immunoSEQ multiplex PCR; TCRdb's copy has only in-frame clones and lacks some. The data contain roughly 130,000 clones, around 8.5% of them seen just once; the ten biggest clones take up about 5.5%. Source material: PBMCs. These receptors all stem from a man aged 35 to 55 in good health and CMV-seronegative.

The rearrangement joins TRBV29-1 to TRBJ2-2, with 10 bases lining up with TRBD2. Trimming at V came to 5 bases and at J to 3 bases, leaving 3 bases not matched to a gene. Germline assignment: CDR1 SQVTM and CDR2 ANQGSEA. The length of the CDR3 is 14 residues. In DNA form, the CDR3 reads TGCAGCGTTAAACTAGCGGGGTACACCGGGGAGCTGTTTTTT. This codes for CSVKLAGYTGELFF.

This clone was found a few times. The chain has TRBV18 and TRBJ2-7; 7 bases are a match to TRBD1. The CDR3 contains 14 residues. Trimming removed 0 bases from V and 5 bases from J; junction bases left unmatched: 4. The germline V gene encodes CDR1 KGHSH and CDR2 LQKENI. The CDR3 here is CASSPPTGSHEQYF. CDR3 bases: TGTGCCAGCTCACCACCGACAGGGTCCCACGAGCAGTACTTC.